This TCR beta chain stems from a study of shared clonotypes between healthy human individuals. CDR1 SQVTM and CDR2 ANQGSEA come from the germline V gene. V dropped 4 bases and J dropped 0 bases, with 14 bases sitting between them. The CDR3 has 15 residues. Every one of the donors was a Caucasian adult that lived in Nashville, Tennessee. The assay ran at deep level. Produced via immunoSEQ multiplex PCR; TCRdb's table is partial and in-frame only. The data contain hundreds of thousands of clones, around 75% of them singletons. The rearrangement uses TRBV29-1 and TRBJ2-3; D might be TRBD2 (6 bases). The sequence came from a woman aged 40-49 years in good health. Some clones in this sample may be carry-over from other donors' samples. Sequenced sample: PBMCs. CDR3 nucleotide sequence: TGCAGCGTTGGGCCTGGGGGGAGAAGCACAGATACGCAGTATTTT. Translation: CSVGPGGRSTDTQYF.